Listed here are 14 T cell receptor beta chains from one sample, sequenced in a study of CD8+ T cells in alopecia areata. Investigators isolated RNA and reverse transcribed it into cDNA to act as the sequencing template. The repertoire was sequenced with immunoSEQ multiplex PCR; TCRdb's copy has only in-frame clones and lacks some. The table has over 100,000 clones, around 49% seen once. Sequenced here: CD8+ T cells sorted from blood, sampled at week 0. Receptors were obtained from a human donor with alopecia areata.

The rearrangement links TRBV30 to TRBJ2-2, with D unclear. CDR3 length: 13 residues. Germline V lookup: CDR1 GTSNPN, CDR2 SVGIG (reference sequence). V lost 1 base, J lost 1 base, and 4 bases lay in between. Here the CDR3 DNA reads TGTGCCTGGAGTGATAGGAACACCGGGGAGCTGTTTTTT. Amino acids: CAWSDRNTGELFF. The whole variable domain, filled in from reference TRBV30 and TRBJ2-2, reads SQTIHQWPATLVQPVGSPLSLECTVEGTSNPNLYWYRQAAGRGLQLLFYSVGIGQISSEVPQNLSASRPQDRQFILSSKKLLLSDSGFYLCAWSDRNTGELFFGEGSRLTVL.

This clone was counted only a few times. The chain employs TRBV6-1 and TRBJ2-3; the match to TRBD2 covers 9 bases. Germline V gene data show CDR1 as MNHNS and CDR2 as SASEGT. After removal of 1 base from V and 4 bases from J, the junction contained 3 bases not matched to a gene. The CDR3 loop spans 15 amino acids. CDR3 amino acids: CASSEGSGGADTQYF. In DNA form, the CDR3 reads TGTGCCAGCAGTGAAGGTAGCGGGGGAGCAGATACGCAGTATTTT.

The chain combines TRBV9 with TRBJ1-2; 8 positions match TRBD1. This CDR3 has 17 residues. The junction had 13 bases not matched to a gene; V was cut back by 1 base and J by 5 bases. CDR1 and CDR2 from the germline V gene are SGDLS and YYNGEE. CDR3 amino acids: CASSVNTQGADGYGYTF. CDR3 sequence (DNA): TGTGCCAGCAGCGTAAACACTCAGGGGGCTGACGGGTATGGCTACACCTTC. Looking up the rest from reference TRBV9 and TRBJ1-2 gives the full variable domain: DSGVTQTPKHLITATGQRVTLRCSPRSGDLSVYWYQQSLDQGLQFLIQYYNGEERAKGNILERFSAQQFPDLHSELNLSSLELGDSALYFCASSVNTQGADGYGYTFGSGTRLTVV.

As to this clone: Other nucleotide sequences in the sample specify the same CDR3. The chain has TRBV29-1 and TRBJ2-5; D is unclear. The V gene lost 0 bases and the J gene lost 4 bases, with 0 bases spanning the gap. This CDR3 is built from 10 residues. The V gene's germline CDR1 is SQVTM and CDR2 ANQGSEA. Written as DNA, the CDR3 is TGCAGCGTTGAAGAAGAGACCCAGTACTTC. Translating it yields CSVEEETQYF.

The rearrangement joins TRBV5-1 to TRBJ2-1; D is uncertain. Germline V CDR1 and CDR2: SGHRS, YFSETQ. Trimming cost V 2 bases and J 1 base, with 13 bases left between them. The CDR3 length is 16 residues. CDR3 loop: CASSFGSPNSYNEQFF. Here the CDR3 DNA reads TGCGCCAGCAGCTTCGGGTCCCCTAATTCCTACAATGAGCAGTTCTTC.

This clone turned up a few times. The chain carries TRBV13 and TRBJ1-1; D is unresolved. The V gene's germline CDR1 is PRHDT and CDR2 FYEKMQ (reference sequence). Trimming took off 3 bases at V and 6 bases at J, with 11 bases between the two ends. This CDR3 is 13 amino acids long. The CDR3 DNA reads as TGTGCCAGCAGCTTGGCCCCCTCCGCTGAAGCTTTCTTT. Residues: CASSLAPSAEAFF.

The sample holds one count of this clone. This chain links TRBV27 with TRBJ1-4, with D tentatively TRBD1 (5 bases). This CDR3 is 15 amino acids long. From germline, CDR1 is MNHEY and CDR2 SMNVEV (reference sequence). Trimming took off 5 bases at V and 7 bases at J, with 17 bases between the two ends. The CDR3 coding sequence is TGTGCCAGCAGTATCATGGACGGGAGGGGTGAAAAACTGTTTTTT. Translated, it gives CASSIMDGRGEKLFF.

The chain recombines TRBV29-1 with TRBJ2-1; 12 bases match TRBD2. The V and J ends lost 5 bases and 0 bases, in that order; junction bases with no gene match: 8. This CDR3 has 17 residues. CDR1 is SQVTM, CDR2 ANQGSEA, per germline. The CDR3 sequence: CSVFGTSGSSSYNEQFF. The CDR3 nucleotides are TGCAGCGTTTTTGGGACTAGCGGGTCGAGCTCCTACAATGAGCAGTTCTTC.

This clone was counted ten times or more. The CDR3 nucleotides read TGTGCCAGCAGTGGACACTCTGGGGCCAACGTCCTGACTTTC. Encoded protein: CASSGHSGANVLTF. The chain is built from TRBV6-5 and TRBJ2-6; D possibly corresponds to TRBD1 (5 bases). Germline V gives CDR1 MNHEY, CDR2 SVGAGI. The CDR3 is 14 residues long. V dropped 5 bases and J dropped 0 bases, with 5 bases sitting between them.

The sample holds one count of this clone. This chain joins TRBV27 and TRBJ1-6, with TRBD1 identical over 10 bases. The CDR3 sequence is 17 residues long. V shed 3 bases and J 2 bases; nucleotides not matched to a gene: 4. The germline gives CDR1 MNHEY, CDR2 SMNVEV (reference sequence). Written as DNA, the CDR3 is TGTGCCAGCAGTTTGAGACAGGGGGCGGCCTATAATTCACCCCTCCACTTT. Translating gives CASSLRQGAAYNSPLHF.

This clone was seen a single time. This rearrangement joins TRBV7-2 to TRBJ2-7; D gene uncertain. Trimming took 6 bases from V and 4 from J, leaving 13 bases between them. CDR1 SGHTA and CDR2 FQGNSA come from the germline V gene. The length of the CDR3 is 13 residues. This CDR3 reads CASSWGYGYEQYF. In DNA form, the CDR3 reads TGTGCCAGCAGTTGGGGTTATGGTTACGAGCAGTACTTC.

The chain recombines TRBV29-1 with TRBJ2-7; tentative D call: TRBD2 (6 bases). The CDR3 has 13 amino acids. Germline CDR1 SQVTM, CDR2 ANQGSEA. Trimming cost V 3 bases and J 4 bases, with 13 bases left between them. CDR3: CSVDGGDGYEQYF. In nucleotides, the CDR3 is TGCAGCGTTGACGGCGGGGATGGGTACGAGCAGTACTTC.

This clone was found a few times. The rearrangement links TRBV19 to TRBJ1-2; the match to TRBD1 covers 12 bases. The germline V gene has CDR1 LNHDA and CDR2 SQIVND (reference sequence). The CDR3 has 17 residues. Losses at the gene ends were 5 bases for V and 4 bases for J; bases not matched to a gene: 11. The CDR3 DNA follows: TGTGCCAGTAGTCCCCAACCGGGACAGGGGGCTGGCTATGGCTACACCTTC. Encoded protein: CASSPQPGQGAGYGYTF.

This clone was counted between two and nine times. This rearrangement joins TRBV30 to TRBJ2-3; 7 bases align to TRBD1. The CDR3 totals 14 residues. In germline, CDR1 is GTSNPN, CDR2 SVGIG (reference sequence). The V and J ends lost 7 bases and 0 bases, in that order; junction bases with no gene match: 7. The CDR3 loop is CASGQAFSTDTQYF. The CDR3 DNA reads TGTGCCTCTGGACAGGCATTTAGCACAGATACGCAGTATTTT.